The clone carrying this TCR beta chain has a count of ten or more. No antigen is known for it. CDR3 regions were amplified by Arm-PCR using iRepertoire HTBI primers to build TCR beta libraries. MiXCR, run by TCRdb on the multiplex PCR reads, gives a single entry per CDR3 protein. The sample lists about 660,000 distinct CDR3 sequences, 30% occurring once. This sample is part of a study of regulatory T cells in long-lasting Graves disease. Study as a whole: Graves' disease counted as persistent after over 5 years of antithyroid drugs with positive TSH receptor antibodies.

V was cut by 5 bases and J by 7 bases, with 18 bases left in between. CDR3 size: 14 residues. CDR1 MNHNS and CDR2 SASEGT come from the germline V gene. Whole-study results and caveats: TRBV28, TRBJ1-2 and TRBJ2-5 emerged as the favored segments in persistent disease. Between persistent patients, about 2,500 public clonotypes were shared, exceeding the roughly 1,000 shared between new patients.

Time point of the sample: persistent/refractory GD, antithyroid drugs over 5 years with positive TRAb. The authors made the TCR library using RNA they extracted from PBMCs. A blood draw put around 9 milliliters of peripheral blood into EDTA tubes. The sample consisted of peripheral blood mononuclear cells (PBMCs), taken when the disease was refractory, from a patient treated with antithyroid drugs. The chain employs TRBV6-1 and TRBJ2-7, with D perhaps being TRBD1 or TRBD2 (5 bases each). The TCR originated in a female donor with Graves disease. The CDR3 is CASSPSGAYQEQYF. The CDR3 bases are TGTGCCAGCAGTCCCTCCGGGGCCTATCAAGAGCAGTACTTC.